A selection of T cell receptor beta chains follows, all from one sample in a study of T cell changes during pregnancy in multiple sclerosis. Profiled with immunoSEQ multiplex PCR; TCRdb holds only in-frame clones, not every one. Among over 70,000 clones, just under 95% were seen once, and the ten largest hold over 3.5%. Sequences were derived from peripheral blood, sampled in the first trimester of pregnancy. These receptors all stem from a female donor with multiple sclerosis, enrolled in a pregnancy study. Each CDR3 is given with its conserved first and last residue. D genes are given only for firm matches. Some rows mark clone size as missing; the rest say once, few, many or name a class of expanded clone.

TRBV2,.,.,TRBJ1-2,CASSEQGRVYYGYTF,TGTGCCAGCAGTGAACAAGGCAGGGTTTACTATGGCTACACCTTC
TRBV5-1,TRBD1,.,TRBJ2-2,CASSSGTGGANTGELFF,TGCGCCAGCAGCTCCGGGACAGGGGGAGCGAACACCGGGGAGCTGTTTTTT
TRBV10-3,TRBD1,few,TRBJ2-7,CAISGRDRVGEQYF,TGTGCCATCAGTGGCCGGGACAGGGTGGGCGAGCAGTACTTC
TRBV4-2,TRBD2,few,TRBJ2-3,CASCPLGAGGEDTQYF,TGTGCCAGCTGCCCGCTTGGGGCGGGGGGGGAGGATACGCAGTATTTT
TRBV30,.,.,TRBJ2-7,CAWRGGSYEQYF,TGTGCCTGGAGGGGGGGCTCCTACGAGCAGTACTTC
TRBV12-5,.,.,TRBJ1-1,CASSGGRPKNTEAFF,TGTGCTAGCTCCGGGGGTAGACCCAAGAACACTGAAGCTTTCTTT
TRBV27,TRBD2,once,TRBJ2-3,CASSLSLAGGLTDTQYF,TGTGCCAGCAGTTTATCGTTGGCGGGGGGTCTCACAGATACGCAGTATTTT
TRBV11-3,.,.,TRBJ1-1,CASSLQGYTEAFF,TGTGCCAGCAGCTTACAGGGTTACACTGAAGCTTTCTTT
TRBV6-1,TRBD1,.,TRBJ1-1,CASRLQGRNTEAFF,TGTGCCAGCAGATTACAGGGGAGGAACACTGAAGCTTTCTTT
TRBV6-4,TRBD1,.,TRBJ2-3,CASSDLSGTGADTQYF,TGTGCCAGCAGTGACCTTTCCGGGACAGGGGCAGATACGCAGTATTTT
TRBV2,.,once,TRBJ2-7,CASSERQLLSYEQYF,TGTGCCAGCAGTGAGAGACAGCTCCTCTCCTACGAGCAGTACTTC
TRBV25-1,TRBD1,.,TRBJ2-7,CASSDDPGGEQYF,TGTGCCAGCAGTGACGATCCAGGGGGTGAGCAGTACTTC
TRBV4-1,.,.,TRBJ1-5,CASSLHLQADQPQHF,TGCGCCAGCAGCCTTCACCTACAGGCCGATCAGCCCCAGCATTTT
TRBV15,TRBD2,.,TRBJ2-5,CATSKGLAGVETQYF,TGTGCCACCAGCAAGGGACTAGCGGGGGTAGAGACCCAGTACTTC
TRBV2,TRBD2,.,TRBJ2-3,CASIRGGAEDTQYF,TGTGCCAGCATCCGCGGGGGGGCAGAAGATACGCAGTATTTT
TRBV29-1,TRBD2,.,TRBJ2-1,CSVEGTSGGYEQFF,TGCAGCGTTGAAGGGACTAGCGGAGGGTATGAGCAGTTCTTC
TRBV6-1,TRBD1,.,TRBJ2-7,CASRGWTGHRYEQYF,TGTGCCAGCAGGGGATGGACAGGGCATCGCTACGAGCAGTACTTC
TRBV4-1,.,.,TRBJ1-4,CASSQRIAANEKLFF,TGCGCCAGCAGCCAGAGGATCGCAGCTAATGAAAAACTGTTTTTT